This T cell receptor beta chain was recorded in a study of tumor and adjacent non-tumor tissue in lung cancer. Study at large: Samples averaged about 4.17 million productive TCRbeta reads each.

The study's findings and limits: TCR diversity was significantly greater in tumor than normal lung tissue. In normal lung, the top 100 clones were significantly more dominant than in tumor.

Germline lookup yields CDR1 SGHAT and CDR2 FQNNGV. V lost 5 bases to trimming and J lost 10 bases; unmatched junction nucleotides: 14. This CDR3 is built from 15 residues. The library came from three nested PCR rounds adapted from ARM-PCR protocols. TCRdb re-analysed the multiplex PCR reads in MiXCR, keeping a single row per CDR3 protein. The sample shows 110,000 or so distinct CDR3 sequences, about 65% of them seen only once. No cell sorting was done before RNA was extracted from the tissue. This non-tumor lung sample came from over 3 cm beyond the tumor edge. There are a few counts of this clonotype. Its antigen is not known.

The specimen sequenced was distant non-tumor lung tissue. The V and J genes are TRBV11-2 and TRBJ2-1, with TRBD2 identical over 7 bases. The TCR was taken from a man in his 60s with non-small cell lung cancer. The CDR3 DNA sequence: TGTGCCAGCAGCCCCGTCCGCGCGGGAGCTGAAGAGCAGTTCTTC. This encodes CASSPVRAGAEEQFF.